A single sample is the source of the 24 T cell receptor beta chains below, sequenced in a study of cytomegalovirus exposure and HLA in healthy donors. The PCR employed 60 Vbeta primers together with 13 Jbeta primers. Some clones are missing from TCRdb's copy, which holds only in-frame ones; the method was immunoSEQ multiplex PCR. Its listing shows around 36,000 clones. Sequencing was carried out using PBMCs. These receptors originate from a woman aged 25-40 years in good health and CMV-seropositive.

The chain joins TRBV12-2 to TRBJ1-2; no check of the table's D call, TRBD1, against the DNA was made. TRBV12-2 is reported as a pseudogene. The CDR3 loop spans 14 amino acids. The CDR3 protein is CAYGGTGALNGYTF. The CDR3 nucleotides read TGTGCATACGGGGGGACAGGGGCGTTAAATGGCTACACCTTC.

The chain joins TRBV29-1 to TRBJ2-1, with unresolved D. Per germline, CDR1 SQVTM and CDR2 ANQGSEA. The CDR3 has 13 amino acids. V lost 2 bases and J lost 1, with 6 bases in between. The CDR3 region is CSVETRSYNEQFF. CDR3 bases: TGCAGCGTTGAAACCAGATCCTACAATGAGCAGTTCTTC.

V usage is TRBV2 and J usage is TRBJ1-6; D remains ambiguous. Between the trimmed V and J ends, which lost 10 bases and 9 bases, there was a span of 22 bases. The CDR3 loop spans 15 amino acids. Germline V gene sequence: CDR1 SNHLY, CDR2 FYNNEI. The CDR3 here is CATAQDNYMSSPLHF. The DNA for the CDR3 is TGTGCCACAGCGCAAGATAACTACATGAGTTCACCCCTCCACTTT.

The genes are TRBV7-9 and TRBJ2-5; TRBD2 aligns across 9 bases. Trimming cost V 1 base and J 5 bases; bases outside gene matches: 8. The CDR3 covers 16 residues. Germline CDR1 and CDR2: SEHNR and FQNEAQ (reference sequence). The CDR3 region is CASSLVGGGALETQYF. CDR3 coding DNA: TGTGCCAGCAGCTTAGTAGGCGGGGGGGCTCTGGAGACCCAGTACTTC.

CDR3 amino acids: CASSVTGRNSPLHF. The CDR3 DNA is TGTGCCAGTAGTGTGACAGGGCGGAATTCACCCCTCCACTTT. V gene TRBV19 combines with J gene TRBJ1-6, with TRBD1 identical over 7 bases. The CDR3 loop spans 14 amino acids. The germline CDR1 and CDR2 sequences are LNHDA and SQIVND (reference sequence). Trimming took 5 bases from V and 7 from J; bases not matched to a gene: 5.

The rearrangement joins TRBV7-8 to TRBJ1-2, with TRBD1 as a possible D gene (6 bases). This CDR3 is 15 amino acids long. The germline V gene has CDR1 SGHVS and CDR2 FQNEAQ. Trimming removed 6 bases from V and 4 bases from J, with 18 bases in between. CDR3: CASSPEGGASYGYTF. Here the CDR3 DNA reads TGTGCCAGCAGTCCAGAAGGGGGAGCGTCCTATGGCTACACCTTC.

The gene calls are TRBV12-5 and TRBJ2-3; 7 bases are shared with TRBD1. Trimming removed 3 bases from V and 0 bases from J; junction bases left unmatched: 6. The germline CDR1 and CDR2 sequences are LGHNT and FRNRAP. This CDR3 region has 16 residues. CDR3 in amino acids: CASGLRGGGSTDTQYF. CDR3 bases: TGTGCTAGTGGTTTAAGAGGGGGCGGTAGCACAGATACGCAGTATTTT.

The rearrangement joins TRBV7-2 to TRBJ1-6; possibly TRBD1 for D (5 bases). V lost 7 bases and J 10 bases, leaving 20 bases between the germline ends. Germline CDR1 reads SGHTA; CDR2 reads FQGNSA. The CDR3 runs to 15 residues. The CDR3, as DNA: TGTGCCAGCACTCTCAATCCGGGGGGTGACTCACCCCTCCACTTT. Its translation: CASTLNPGGDSPLHF.

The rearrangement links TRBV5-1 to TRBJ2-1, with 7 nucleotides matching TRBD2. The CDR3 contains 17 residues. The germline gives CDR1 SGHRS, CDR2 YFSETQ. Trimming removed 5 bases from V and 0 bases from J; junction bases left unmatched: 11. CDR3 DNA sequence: TGCGCCAGCAGACCGTCCCCTGGCGGGAGCTCCTACAATGAGCAGTTCTTC. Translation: CASRPSPGGSSYNEQFF.

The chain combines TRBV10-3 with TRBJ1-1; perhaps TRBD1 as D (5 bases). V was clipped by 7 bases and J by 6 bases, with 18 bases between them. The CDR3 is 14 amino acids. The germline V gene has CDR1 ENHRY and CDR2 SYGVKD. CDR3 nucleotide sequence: TGTGCCATCAATGGGGACGGGAGGGTCGCTGAAGCTTTCTTT. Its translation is CAINGDGRVAEAFF.

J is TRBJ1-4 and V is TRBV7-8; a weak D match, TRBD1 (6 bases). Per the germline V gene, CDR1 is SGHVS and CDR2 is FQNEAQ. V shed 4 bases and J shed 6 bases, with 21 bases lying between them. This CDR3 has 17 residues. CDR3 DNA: TGTGCCAGCAGCTCCGGGGGGCAGTGGGGACGAGATGAAAAACTGTTTTTT. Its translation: CASSSGGQWGRDEKLFF.

CDR3 sequence (DNA): TGTGCCAGCAGGATCCAGACAGGGTACCACAACTACAATGAGCAGTTCTTC. This codes for CASRIQTGYHNYNEQFF. The chain uses TRBV5-6 and TRBJ2-1; 7 nucleotides agree with TRBD1. The J segment lost 3 bases and the V segment lost 5 bases, leaving 14 bases of the junction unmatched. The CDR3 consists of 17 residues. CDR1 and CDR2 (germline): SGHDT, YYEEEE. The full variable domain, rest sourced from reference TRBV5-6 and TRBJ2-1, is DAGVTQSPTHLIKTRGQQVTLRCSPKSGHDTVSWYQQALGQGPQFIFQYYEEEERQRGNFPDRFSGHQFPNYSSELNVNALLLGDSALYLCASRIQTGYHNYNEQFFGPGTRLTVL.

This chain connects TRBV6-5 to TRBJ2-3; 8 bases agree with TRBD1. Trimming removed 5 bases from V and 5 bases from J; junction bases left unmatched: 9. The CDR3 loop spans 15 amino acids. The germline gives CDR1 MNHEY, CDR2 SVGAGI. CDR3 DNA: TGTGCCAGCAGTGGCCCGGACAGGGTCGGAGATACGCAGTATTTT. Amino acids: CASSGPDRVGDTQYF.

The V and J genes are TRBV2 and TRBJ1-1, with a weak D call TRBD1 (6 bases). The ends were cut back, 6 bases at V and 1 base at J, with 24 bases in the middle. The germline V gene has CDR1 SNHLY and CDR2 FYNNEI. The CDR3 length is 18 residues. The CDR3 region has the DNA TGTGCCAGCAGGGATATCATCGCAGGGGTTAGAGGGAACACTGAAGCTTTCTTT. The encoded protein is CASRDIIAGVRGNTEAFF.

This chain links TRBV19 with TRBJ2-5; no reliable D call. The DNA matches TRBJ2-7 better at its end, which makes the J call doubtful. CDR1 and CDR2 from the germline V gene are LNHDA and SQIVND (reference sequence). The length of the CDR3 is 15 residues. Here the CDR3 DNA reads TGTGCCAGTAGCTACGACTCCCAGACCTCCTACGAGCAGTACTTC. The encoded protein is CASSYDSQTSYEQYF.

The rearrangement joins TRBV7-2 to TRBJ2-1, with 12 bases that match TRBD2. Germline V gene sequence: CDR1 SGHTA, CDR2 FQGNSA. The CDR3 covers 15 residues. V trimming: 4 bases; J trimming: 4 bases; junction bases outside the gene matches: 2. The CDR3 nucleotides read TGTGCCAGCAGCTCCACTAGCGGGGGGTACAATGAGCAGTTCTTC. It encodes CASSSTSGGYNEQFF.

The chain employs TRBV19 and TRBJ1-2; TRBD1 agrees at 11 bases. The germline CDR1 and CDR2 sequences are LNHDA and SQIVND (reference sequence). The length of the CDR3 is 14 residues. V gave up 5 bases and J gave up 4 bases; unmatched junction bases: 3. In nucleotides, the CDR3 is TGTGCCAGTAGTTTGGGGACAGGGGGCTATGGCTACACCTTC. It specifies CASSLGTGGYGYTF.

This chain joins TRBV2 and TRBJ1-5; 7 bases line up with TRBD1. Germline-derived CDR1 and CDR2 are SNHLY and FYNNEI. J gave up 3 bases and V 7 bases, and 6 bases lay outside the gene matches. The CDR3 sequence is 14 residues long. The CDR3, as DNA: TGTGCCAGCAATCCGGGACAGATCAATCAGCCCCAGCATTTT. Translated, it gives CASNPGQINQPQHF.

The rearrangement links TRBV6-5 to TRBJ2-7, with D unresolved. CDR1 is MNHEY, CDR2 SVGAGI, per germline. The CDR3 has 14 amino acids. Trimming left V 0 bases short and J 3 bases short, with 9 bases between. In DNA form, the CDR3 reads TGTGCCAGCAGTTACTCGGGCAGATACTACGAGCAGTACTTC. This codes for CASSYSGRYYEQYF.

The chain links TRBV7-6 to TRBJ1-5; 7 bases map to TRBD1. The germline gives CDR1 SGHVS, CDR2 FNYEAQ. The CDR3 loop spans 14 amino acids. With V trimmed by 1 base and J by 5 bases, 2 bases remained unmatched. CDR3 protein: CASSLGDRYQPQHF. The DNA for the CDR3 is TGTGCCAGCAGCTTAGGGGACAGATATCAGCCCCAGCATTTT.

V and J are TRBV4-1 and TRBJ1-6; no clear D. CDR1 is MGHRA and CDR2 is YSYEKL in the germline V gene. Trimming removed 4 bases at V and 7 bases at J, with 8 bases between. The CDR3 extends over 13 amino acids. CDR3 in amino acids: CASSRTVNSPLHF. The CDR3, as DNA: TGCGCCAGCAGCCGAACAGTGAATTCACCCCTCCACTTT.

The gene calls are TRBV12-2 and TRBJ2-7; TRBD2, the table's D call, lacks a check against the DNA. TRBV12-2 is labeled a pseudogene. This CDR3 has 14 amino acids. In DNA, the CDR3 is TGTGCAAGTCGCTTAGCGGAGCCCTGGAACGAGCAGTACTTC. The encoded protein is CASRLAEPWNEQYF.

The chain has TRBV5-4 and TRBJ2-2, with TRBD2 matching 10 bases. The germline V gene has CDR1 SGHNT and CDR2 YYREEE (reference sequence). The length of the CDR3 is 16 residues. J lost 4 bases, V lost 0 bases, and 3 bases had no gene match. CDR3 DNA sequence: TGTGCCAGCAGCTTGGTAGCGGGGGGCTCCACCGGGGAGCTGTTTTTT. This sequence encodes CASSLVAGGSTGELFF.

Written as DNA, the CDR3 is TGTGCCAGCAGCCAAGTCCGGGACAGCGTTGGTTTGACTGAAGCTTTCTTT. It is translated as CASSQVRDSVGLTEAFF. This chain uses TRBV14 with TRBJ1-1; 7 bases are a match to TRBD1. This CDR3 has 17 residues. CDR1 SGHDN and CDR2 FVKESK come from the germline V gene. The V gene end was trimmed by 1 base and the J gene end by 5 bases; junction bases not matched to a gene: 13.